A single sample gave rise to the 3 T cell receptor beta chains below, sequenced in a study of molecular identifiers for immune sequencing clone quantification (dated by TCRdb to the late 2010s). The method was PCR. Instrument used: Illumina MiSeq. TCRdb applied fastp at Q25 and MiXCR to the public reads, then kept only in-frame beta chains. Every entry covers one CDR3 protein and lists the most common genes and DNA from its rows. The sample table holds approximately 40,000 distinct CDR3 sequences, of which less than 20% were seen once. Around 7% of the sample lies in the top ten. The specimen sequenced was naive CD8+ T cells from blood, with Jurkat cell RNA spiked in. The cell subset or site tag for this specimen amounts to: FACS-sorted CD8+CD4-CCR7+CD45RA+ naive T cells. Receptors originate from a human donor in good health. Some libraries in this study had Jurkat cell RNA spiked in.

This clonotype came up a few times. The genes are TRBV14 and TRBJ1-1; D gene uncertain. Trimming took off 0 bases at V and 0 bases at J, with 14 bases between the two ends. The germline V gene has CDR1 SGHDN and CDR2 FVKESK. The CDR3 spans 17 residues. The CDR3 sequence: CASSQDRRHSMNTEAFF. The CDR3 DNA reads TGTGCCAGCAGCCAAGATCGCCGGCACTCAATGAACACTGAAGCTTTCTTT. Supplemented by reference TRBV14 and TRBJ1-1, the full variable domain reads EAGVTQFPSHSVIEKGQTVTLRCDPISGHDNLYWYRRVMGKEIKFLLHFVKESKQDESGMPNNRFLAERTGGTYSTLKVQPAELEDSGVYFCASSQDRRHSMNTEAFFGQGTRLTVV.

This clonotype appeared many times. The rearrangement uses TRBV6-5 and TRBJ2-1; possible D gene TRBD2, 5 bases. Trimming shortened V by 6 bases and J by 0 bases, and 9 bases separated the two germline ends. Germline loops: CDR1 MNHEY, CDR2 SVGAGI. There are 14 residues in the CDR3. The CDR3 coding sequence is TGTGCCAGCAGCCAGCGGAGCTCCTACAATGAGCAGTTCTTC. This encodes CASSQRSSYNEQFF.

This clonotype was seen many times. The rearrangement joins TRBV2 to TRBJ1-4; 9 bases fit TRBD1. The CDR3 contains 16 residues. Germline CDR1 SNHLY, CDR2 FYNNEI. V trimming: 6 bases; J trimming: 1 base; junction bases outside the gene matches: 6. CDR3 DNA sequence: TGTGCCAGCAGGGTCGGGACAGGGCAAACTAATGAAAAACTGTTTTTT. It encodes CASRVGTGQTNEKLFF.